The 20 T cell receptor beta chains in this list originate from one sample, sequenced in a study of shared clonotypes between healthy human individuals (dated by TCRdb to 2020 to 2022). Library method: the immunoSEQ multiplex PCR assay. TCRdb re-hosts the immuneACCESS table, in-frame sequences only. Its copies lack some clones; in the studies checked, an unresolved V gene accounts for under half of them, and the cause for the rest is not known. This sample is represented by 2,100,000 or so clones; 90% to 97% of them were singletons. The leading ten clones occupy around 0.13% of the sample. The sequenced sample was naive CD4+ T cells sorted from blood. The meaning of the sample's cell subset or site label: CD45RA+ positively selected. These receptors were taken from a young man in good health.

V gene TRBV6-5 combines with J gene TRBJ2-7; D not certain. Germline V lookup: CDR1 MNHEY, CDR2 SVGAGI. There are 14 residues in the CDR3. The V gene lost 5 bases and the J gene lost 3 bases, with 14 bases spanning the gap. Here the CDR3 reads CASSDPGWGYEQYF. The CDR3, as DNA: TGTGCCAGCAGTGACCCGGGTTGGGGCTACGAGCAGTACTTC.

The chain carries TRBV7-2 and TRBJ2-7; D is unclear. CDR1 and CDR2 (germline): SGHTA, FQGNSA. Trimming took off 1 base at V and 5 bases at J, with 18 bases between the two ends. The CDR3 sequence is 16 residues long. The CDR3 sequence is CASSLGRAYLSHEQYF. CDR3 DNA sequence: TGTGCCAGCAGCTTAGGTAGAGCCTATTTAAGCCACGAGCAGTACTTC.

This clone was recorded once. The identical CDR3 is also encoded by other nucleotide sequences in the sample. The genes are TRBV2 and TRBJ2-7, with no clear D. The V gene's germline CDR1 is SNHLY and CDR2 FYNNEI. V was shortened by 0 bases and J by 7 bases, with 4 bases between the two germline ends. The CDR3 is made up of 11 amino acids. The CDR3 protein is CASSEAGEQYF. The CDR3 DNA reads TGTGCCAGCAGTGAAGCGGGGGAGCAGTACTTC. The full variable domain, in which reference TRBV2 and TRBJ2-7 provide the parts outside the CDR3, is EPEVTQTPSHQVTQMGQEVILRCVPISNHLYFYWYRQILGQKVEFLVSFYNNEISEKSEIFDDQFSVERPDGSNFTLKIRSTKLEDSAMYFCASSEAGEQYFGPGTRLTVT.

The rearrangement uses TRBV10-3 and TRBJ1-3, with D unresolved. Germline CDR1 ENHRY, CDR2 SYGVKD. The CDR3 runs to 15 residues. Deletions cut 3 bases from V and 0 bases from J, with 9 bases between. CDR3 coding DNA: TGTGCCATCAGTGATTCCGGGAGCTCTGGAAACACCATATATTTT. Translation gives CAISDSGSSGNTIYF.

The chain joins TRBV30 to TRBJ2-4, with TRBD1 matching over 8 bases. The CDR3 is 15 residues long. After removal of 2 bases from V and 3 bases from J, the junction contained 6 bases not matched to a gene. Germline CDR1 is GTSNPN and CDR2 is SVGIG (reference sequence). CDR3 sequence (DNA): TGTGCCTGGAGTAAAGGACAGGGTGGCAAAAACATTCAGTACTTC. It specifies CAWSKGQGGKNIQYF.

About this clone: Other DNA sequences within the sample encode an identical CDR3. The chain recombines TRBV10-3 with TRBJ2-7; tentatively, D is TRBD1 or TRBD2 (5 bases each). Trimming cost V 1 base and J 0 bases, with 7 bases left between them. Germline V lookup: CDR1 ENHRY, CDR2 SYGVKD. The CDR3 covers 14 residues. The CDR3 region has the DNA TGTGCCATCAGTGAGTGGGGGAACTCCTACGAGCAGTACTTC. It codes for CAISEWGNSYEQYF.

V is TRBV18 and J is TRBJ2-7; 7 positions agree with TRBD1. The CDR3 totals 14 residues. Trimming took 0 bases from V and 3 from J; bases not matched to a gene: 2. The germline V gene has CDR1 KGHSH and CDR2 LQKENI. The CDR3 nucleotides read TGTGCCAGCTCACCACCGGGACAGAACTACGAGCAGTACTTC. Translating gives CASSPPGQNYEQYF. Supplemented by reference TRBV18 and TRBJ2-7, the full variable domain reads NAGVMQNPRHLVRRRGQEARLRCSPMKGHSHVYWYRQLPEEGLKFMVYLQKENIIDESGMPKERFSAEFPKEGPSILRIQQVVRGDSAAYFCASSPPGQNYEQYFGPGTRLTVT.

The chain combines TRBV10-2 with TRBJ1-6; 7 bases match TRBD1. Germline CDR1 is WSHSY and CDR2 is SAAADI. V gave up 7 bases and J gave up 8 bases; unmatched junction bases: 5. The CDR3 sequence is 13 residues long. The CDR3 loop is CASMGQLDSPLHF. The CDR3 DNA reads TGCGCCAGCATGGGACAGTTGGATTCACCCCTCCACTTT.

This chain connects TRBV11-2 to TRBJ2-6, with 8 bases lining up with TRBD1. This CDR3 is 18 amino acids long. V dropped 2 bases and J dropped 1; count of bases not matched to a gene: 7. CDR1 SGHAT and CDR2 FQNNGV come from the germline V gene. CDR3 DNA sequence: TGTGCCAGCAGCTTATTGCAGGGGGCCCTGTCTGGGGCCAACGTCCTGACTTTC. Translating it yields CASSLLQGALSGANVLTF.

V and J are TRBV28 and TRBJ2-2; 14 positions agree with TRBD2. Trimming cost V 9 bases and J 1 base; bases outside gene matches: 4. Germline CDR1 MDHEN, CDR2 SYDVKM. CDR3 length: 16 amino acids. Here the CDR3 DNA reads TGTGCCAGTGGACTAGCGGGGGGCAGGAACACCGGGGAGCTGTTTTTT. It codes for CASGLAGGRNTGELFF.

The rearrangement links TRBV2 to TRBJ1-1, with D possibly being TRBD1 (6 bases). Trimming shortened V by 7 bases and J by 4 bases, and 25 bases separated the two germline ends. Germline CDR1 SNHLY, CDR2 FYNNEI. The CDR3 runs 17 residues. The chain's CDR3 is CASTRRGGQSTFTEAFF. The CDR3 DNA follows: TGTGCCAGCACCCGAAGGGGGGGCCAAAGTACCTTCACTGAAGCTTTCTTT.

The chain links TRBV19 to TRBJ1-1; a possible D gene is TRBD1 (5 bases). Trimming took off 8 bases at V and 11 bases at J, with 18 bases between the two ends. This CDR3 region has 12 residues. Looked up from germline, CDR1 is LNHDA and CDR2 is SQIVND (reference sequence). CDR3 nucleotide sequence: TGTGCCAGTGGAGGGACGCCTGGTTTGGCTTTCTTT. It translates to CASGGTPGLAFF.

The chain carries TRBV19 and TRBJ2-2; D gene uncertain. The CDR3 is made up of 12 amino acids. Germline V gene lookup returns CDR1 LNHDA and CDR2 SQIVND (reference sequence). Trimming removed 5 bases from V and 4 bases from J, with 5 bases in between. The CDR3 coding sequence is TGTGCCAGTAGTCCTCTCACCGGGGAGCTGTTTTTT. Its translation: CASSPLTGELFF.

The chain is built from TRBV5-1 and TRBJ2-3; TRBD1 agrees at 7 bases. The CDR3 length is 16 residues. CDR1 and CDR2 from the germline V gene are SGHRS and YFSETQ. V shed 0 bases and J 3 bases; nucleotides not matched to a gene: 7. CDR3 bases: TGCGCCAGCAGCTTGGGGGTCAACAGGGGAACAGATACGCAGTATTTT. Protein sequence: CASSLGVNRGTDTQYF.

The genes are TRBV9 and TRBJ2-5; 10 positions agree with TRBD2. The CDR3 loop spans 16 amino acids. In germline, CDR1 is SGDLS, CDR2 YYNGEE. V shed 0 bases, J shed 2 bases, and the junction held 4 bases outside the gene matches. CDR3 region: CASSVDPSGGQETQYF. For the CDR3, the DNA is TGTGCCAGCAGCGTAGACCCTAGCGGGGGACAAGAGACCCAGTACTTC.

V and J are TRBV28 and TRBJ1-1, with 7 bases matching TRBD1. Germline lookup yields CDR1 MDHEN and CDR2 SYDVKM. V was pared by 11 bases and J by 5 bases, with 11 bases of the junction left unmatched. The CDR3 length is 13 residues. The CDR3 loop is CAGAQRGLTEAFF. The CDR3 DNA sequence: TGTGCCGGTGCTCAGAGGGGGCTTACTGAAGCTTTCTTT.

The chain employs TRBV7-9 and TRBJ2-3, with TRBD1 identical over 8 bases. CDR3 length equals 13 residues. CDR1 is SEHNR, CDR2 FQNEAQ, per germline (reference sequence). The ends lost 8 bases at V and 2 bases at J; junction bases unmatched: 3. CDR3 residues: CASRTGSTDTQYF. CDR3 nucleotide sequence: TGTGCCAGCCGGACAGGGTCCACAGATACGCAGTATTTT.

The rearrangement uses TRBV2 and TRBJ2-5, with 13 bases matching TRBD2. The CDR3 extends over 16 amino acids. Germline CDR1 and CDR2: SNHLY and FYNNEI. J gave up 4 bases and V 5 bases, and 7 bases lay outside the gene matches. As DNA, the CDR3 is TGTGCCAGCAGTCCCACTAGCGGGGGGGCCGGAGAGACCCAGTACTTC. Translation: CASSPTSGGAGETQYF.

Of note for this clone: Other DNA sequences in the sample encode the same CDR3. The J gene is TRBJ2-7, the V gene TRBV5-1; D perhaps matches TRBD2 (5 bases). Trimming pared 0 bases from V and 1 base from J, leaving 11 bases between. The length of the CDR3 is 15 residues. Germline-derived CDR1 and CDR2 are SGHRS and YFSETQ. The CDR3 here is CASSLEAGGSYEQYF. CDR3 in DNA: TGCGCCAGCAGCTTGGAGGCGGGCGGTTCCTACGAGCAGTACTTC. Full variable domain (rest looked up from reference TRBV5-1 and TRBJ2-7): KAGVTQTPRYLIKTRGQQVTLSCSPISGHRSVSWYQQTPGQGLQFLFEYFSETQRNKGNFPGRFSGRQFSNSRSEMNVSTLELGDSALYLCASSLEAGGSYEQYFGPGTRLTVT.

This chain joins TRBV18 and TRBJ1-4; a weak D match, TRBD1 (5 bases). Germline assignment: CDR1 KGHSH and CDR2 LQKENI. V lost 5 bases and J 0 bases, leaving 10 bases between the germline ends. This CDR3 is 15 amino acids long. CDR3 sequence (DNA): TGTGCCAGCTCAGACCCAGGGCCAACTAATGAAAAACTGTTTTTT. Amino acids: CASSDPGPTNEKLFF. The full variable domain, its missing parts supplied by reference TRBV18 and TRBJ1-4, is NAGVMQNPRHLVRRRGQEARLRCSPMKGHSHVYWYRQLPEEGLKFMVYLQKENIIDESGMPKERFSAEFPKEGPSILRIQQVVRGDSAAYFCASSDPGPTNEKLFFGSGTQLSVL.